This entry describes one TCR beta chain. TCRdb redid the calling of the 5' RACE reads with MiXCR, one entry per CDR3 protein. The sample carries roughly 70,000 distinct CDR3 sequences, over 20% recorded once. The entry originates in a study of early T cells in non-severe SARS-CoV-2 infection. This CDR3 is 14 amino acids long. Germline V lookup: CDR1 SNHLY, CDR2 FYNNEI. Trimming cost V 6 bases and J 1 base; bases outside gene matches: 5. The sequencing used whole blood, collected at baseline. This chain joins TRBV2 and TRBJ2-7; TRBD1 matches at 8 bases. The sequence derives from an adult who was a healthcare worker with PCR-confirmed SARS-CoV-2 infection or an uninfected control (not recorded which). CDR3 sequence reads: CASRGDRPSYEQYF. CDR3 sequence (DNA): TGTGCCAGCAGAGGGGACAGGCCTTCCTACGAGCAGTACTTC.